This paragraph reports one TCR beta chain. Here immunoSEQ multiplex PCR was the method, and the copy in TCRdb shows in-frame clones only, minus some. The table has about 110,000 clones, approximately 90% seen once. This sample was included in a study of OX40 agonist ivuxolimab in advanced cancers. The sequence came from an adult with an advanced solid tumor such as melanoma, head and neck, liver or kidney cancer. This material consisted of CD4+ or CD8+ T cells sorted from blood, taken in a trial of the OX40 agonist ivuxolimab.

The CDR3: CAINQGLAYNEQFF. The CDR3 nucleotides are TGTGCCATCAATCAGGGACTAGCTTACAATGAGCAGTTCTTC. The genes are TRBV10-3 and TRBJ2-1, with 9 bases lining up with TRBD2. J gave up 4 bases and V 7 bases, and 5 bases lay outside the gene matches. The CDR3 has 14 amino acids. Germline values: CDR1 ENHRY, CDR2 SYGVKD.